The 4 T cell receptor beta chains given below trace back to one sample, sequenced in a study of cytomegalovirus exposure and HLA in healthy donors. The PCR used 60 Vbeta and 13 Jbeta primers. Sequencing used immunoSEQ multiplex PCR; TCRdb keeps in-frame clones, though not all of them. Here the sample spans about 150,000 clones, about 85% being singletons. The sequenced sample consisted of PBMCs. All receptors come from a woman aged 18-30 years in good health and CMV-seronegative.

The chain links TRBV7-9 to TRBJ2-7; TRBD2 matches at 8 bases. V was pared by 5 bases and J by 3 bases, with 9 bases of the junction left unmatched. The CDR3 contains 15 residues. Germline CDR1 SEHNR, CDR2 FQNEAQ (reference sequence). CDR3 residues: CASSPTSGSGYEQYF. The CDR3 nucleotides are TGTGCCAGCAGCCCTACCAGCGGGAGTGGCTACGAGCAGTACTTC.

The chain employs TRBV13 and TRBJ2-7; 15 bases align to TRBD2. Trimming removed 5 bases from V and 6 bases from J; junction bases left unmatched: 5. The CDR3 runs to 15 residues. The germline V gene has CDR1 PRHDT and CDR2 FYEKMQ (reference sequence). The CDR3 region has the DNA TGTGCCAGCAGCCGTCCGGGACTAGCGGGAGGCGAGCAGTACTTC. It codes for CASSRPGLAGGEQYF.

The CDR3 region has the DNA TGTGCCAGCAGCCGCCCGGGACTAGCGGTTCAAGAGACCCAGTACTTC. It encodes CASSRPGLAVQETQYF. The V call is TRBV7-2, the J call TRBJ2-5, with TRBD2 identical over 11 bases. Germline trimming cut 5 bases from V and 2 bases from J; bases unmatched to any gene: 7. Germline loops: CDR1 SGHTA, CDR2 FQGNSA. The length of the CDR3 is 16 residues.

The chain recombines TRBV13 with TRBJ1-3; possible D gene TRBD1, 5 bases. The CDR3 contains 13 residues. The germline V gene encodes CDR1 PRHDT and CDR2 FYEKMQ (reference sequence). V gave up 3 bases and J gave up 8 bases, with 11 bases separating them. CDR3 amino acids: CASSFDSGDTIYF. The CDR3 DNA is TGTGCCAGCAGCTTTGACTCGGGGGACACCATATATTTT.